The present TCR beta chain was sequenced within a study of regulatory T cells in long-lasting Graves disease. About this clonotype itself: Antigen specificity is unknown.

CDR1 is SGHRS and CDR2 is YFSETQ in the germline V gene. The CDR3 covers 17 residues. The trim removed 0 bases at V and 1 base at J, leaving 2 bases unmatched. This sample's time point: persistent/refractory GD, antithyroid drugs over 5 years with positive TRAb. From PBMCs, RNA was extracted and then used to make the TCR library. Graves' disease was diagnosed by American Thyroid Association guidelines. Libraries of TCR beta came from iRepertoire HTBI primers plus Arm-PCR of CDR3 regions. TCRdb used MiXCR to reprocess the multiplex PCR reads, holding one entry per CDR3 protein. The sample shows about 470,000 distinct CDR3 sequences, 20% to 25% of them seen only once. Findings and caveats of the study: Having only a small sample size may have limited accuracy. Sharing of public clonotypes was greater in persistent patients (over 2,500) than in new patients (almost 1,000).

The chain carries TRBV5-1 and TRBJ2-5; 14 bases are shared with TRBD2. The sequenced sample was peripheral blood mononuclear cells (PBMCs), obtained when the disease was refractory, from a patient treated with antithyroid drugs. This receptor was taken from a female donor with Graves disease. This chain's CDR3 is CASSLGLAGGFQETQYF. The DNA of the CDR3 is TGCGCCAGCAGCTTGGGACTAGCGGGAGGGTTCCAAGAGACCCAGTACTTC.